A selection of T cell receptor beta chains follows, all from one sample in a study of technical replicates of blood from several donors. TCRdb keeps only in-frame clones here, not all; method: immunoSEQ multiplex PCR. The table includes 95,000 to 100,000 clones, roughly 95% detected once. The material sequenced was T cells isolated from PBMCs. The receptors shown here come from a human donor in good health. Both conserved end residues are part of each CDR3. D genes are given only for firm matches. A clone size is listed for some rows: how often the clone was seen (once, few, many), or a class if it is expanded.

abundance,j_gene,d_gene,v_gene,CDR3aa,CDR3nt
-,TRBJ1-1,-,TRBV6-1,CASIRQVSTEAFF,TGTGCCAGCATCAGACAGGTGAGCACTGAAGCTTTCTTT
-,TRBJ2-1,TRBD2,TRBV5-6,CASSPGTSGYEQFF,TGTGCCAGCAGCCCCGGGACTAGCGGGTATGAGCAGTTCTTC
once,TRBJ2-7,TRBD1,TRBV11-2,CASSLGDRDYEQYF,TGTGCCAGCAGCTTAGGTGACAGGGACTACGAGCAGTACTTC
-,TRBJ2-7,-,TRBV7-2,CASSSRTYEQYF,TGTGCCAGCAGCTCGAGGACCTACGAGCAGTACTTC
-,TRBJ2-7,TRBD1,TRBV6-5,CASSRALTGAYEQYF,TGTGCCAGCAGTAGAGCCCTGACAGGGGCCTACGAGCAGTACTTC
-,TRBJ2-3,-,TRBV10-1,CASRAYRAPSGEDTQYF,TGCGCCAGCAGGGCCTATAGAGCTCCCTCGGGGGAAGATACGCAGTATTTT
-,TRBJ1-3,-,TRBV4-2,CASSQAFTYSGNTIYF,TGTGCCAGCAGCCAAGCTTTCACCTACTCTGGAAACACCATATATTTT
-,TRBJ1-3,-,TRBV18,CASSQTLGPGNTIYF,TGTGCCAGCTCACAAACCCTTGGCCCTGGAAACACCATATATTTT
-,TRBJ2-7,-,TRBV6-5,CASSYSMTRGEQYF,TGTGCCAGCAGTTACTCGATGACTAGGGGTGAGCAGTACTTC
-,TRBJ1-4,TRBD1,TRBV25-1,CASRRGHGEKLFF,TGTGCCAGCAGGAGGGGGCATGGTGAAAAACTGTTTTTT
-,TRBJ1-1,-,TRBV7-9,CASSLGTGESTEAFF,TGTGCCAGCAGCTTAGGTACCGGGGAAAGCACTGAAGCTTTCTTT
-,TRBJ2-1,TRBD1,TRBV7-6,CASSLAGRGFVGNEQFF,TGTGCCAGCAGCTTAGCTGGCAGGGGGTTCGTTGGCAATGAGCAGTTCTTC
-,TRBJ1-4,-,TRBV11-2,CASSLDGNPGEKLFF,TGTGCCAGCAGCTTAGACGGCAACCCGGGGGAAAAACTGTTTTTT
once,TRBJ2-7,TRBD2,TRBV7-3,CASSLTGGNEQYF,TGTGCCAGCAGCTTAACGGGAGGGAACGAGCAGTACTTC
-,TRBJ1-2,TRBD1,TRBV5-6,CASSRDSSNYGYTF,TGTGCCAGCAGCCGGGACAGCTCTAACTATGGCTACACCTTC
-,TRBJ1-3,-,TRBV7-9,CASSTSGHSGNTIYF,TGTGCCAGCAGCACCTCTGGACACTCTGGAAACACCATATATTTT
once,TRBJ2-3,TRBD1,TRBV13,CASSTDREDTQYF,TGTGCCAGCAGCACCGACAGGGAAGATACGCAGTATTTT
-,TRBJ2-5,TRBD2,TRBV4-1,CASSQELAGGKKTQYF,TGCGCCAGCAGCCAAGAACTAGCGGGAGGTAAAAAGACCCAGTACTTC
-,TRBJ1-1,-,TRBV6-1,CASSEWSPGRNTEAFF,TGTGCCAGCAGTGAATGGTCTCCCGGGAGGAACACTGAAGCTTTCTTT
once,TRBJ2-1,TRBD2,TRBV4-1,CASSQAGGKFF,TGCGCCAGCAGCCAAGCGGGGGGAAAGTTCTTC
-,TRBJ2-7,TRBD2,TRBV9,CASSGRTSGGPPYEQYF,TGTGCCAGCAGCGGGAGGACTAGCGGGGGTCCTCCCTACGAGCAGTACTTC
-,TRBJ2-1,TRBD2,TRBV6-5,CASARSGGYNEQFF,TGTGCCAGCGCCCGTAGCGGGGGTTACAATGAGCAGTTCTTC
-,TRBJ2-7,-,TRBV7-9,CASTYGTPDRHTYEQYF,TGTGCCAGCACCTATGGCACCCCTGACAGACACACCTACGAGCAGTACTTC
-,TRBJ2-7,TRBD1,TRBV5-1,CASSSPRDRGIYEQYF,TGCGCCAGCAGCTCTCCCCGGGACAGGGGAATCTACGAGCAGTACTTC
-,TRBJ1-2,-,TRBV2,CASSLFSLRKNYGYTF,TGTGCCAGCAGTCTTTTTTCGTTGCGTAAGAACTATGGCTACACCTTC
-,TRBJ1-5,TRBD1,TRBV5-4,CASSTVDRGHQPQHF,TGTGCCAGCAGCACAGTAGACAGGGGACATCAGCCCCAGCATTTT
-,TRBJ2-7,TRBD1,TRBV5-1,CASSPGQPTYEQYF,TGCGCCAGCAGCCCGGGACAGCCAACCTACGAGCAGTACTTC
-,TRBJ2-1,TRBD2,TRBV27,CASSSIAGGPINEQFF,TGTGCCAGCAGTTCAATAGCGGGGGGGCCAATCAATGAGCAGTTCTTC
-,TRBJ1-4,TRBD1,TRBV18,CASSPPGQGRWEKLFF,TGTGCCAGCTCACCGCCTGGACAGGGGCGATGGGAAAAACTGTTTTTT
-,TRBJ2-7,TRBD2,TRBV9,CASSPGTSGGSYEQYF,TGTGCCAGCAGCCCAGGGACTAGCGGGGGTTCCTACGAGCAGTACTTC
-,TRBJ2-6,-,TRBV9,CASSVGDSGANVLTF,TGTGCCAGCAGCGTCGGGGACTCTGGGGCCAACGTCCTGACTTTC
-,TRBJ2-7,-,TRBV25-1,CASSEWKDSGYEQYF,TGTGCCAGCAGTGAATGGAAGGACAGCGGATACGAGCAGTACTTC
-,TRBJ2-1,-,TRBV10-1,CASSESVGDPRNEQFF,TGCGCCAGCAGTGAGTCTGTGGGAGACCCCAGGAATGAGCAGTTCTTC
-,TRBJ1-3,-,TRBV19,CASSIRTGNSGNTIYF,TGTGCCAGTAGTATCCGTACGGGGAACTCTGGAAACACCATATATTTT
-,TRBJ2-7,TRBD2,TRBV9,CASSTLAGGYYEQYF,TGTGCCAGCAGCACCCTGGCGGGGGGATACTACGAGCAGTACTTC